The rows below give T cell receptor beta chains drawn from one sample of a study of cytomegalovirus exposure and HLA in healthy donors. Data came from immunoSEQ multiplex PCR; TCRdb stores just in-frame clones and leaves some out. Of 100,000 to 150,000 clones in the sample, roughly 85% were seen once. Sequencing was carried out using PBMCs. The source is a boy younger than 18 in good health and CMV-seronegative. CDR3s include the opening cysteine and the closing phenylalanine or tryptophan. A D gene is named only where the DNA matches it firmly. Clone size, where shown, is once, few, many, or a class for clones that have expanded.

D gene	clone size	V gene	J gene	CDR3 DNA	CDR3 protein
TRBD2	.	TRBV4-3	TRBJ2-7	TGCGCCAGCAGCCAACACCACGGACTAGCGGGACTATACGAGCAGTACTTC	CASSQHHGLAGLYEQYF
TRBD2	.	TRBV19	TRBJ2-2	TGTGCCAGTATCCCCGGGAGGGCCGGAACCACCGGGGAGCTGTTTTTT	CASIPGRAGTTGELFF
TRBD2	.	TRBV30	TRBJ2-7	TGTGCCTGGAGTGGCTGGGTAGCGGGAGGCCGGGAGCAGTACTTC	CAWSGWVAGGREQYF
TRBD1	.	TRBV6-5	TRBJ2-7	TGTGCCAGCAGTTCCCCGCCGGACAGGGGGTCCGAGCAGTACTTC	CASSSPPDRGSEQYF
.	.	TRBV23-1	TRBJ1-2	TGCGCCAGCAGTCCTCCTCCAGGGGTTTATGGCTACACCTTC	CASSPPPGVYGYTF
TRBD2	.	TRBV7-9	TRBJ2-1	TGTGCCAGCAGCTTACGCAGCGGGAGTACGATTCGTGGATCCAATGAGCAGTTCTTC	CASSLRSGSTIRGSNEQFF
.	.	TRBV25-1	TRBJ1-4	TGTGCCAGCAGTGAATCCTCTTCAGGGTTAAAGACAGAAAAACTGTTTTTT	CASSESSSGLKTEKLFF
.	few	TRBV9	TRBJ2-7	TGTGCCAGCAGCGTCCGCCGGGGTGGCGAGCAGTACTTC	CASSVRRGGEQYF
.	few	TRBV27	TRBJ2-3	TGTGCCAGCAGTCCATACGCCCTCGGCGGACTAACCCTAAGAGGCACAGATACGCAGTATTTT	CASSPYALGGLTLRGTDTQYF
TRBD1	once	TRBV27	TRBJ2-3	TGTGCCAGCAGACCGACAGGGGGAAGGGATACGCAGTATTTT	CASRPTGGRDTQYF
TRBD1	few	TRBV5-4	TRBJ2-3	TGTGCCAGCAGCCCCGGGACAGGGAAGACCGATACGCAGTATTTT	CASSPGTGKTDTQYF
TRBD1	once	TRBV11-2	TRBJ1-1	TGTGCCAGCAGCTTAGAAGCCGGGACAGGGGATGAAGCTTTCTTT	CASSLEAGTGDEAFF
TRBD1	.	TRBV6-5	TRBJ2-7	TGTGCCAGCAGCAGACAGGGTAAAGGGTACGAGCAGTACTTC	CASSRQGKGYEQYF
TRBD1	.	TRBV29-1	TRBJ1-5	TGCAGTGCTCAAGGGGGCAAGGAGCCCCAGCATTTT	CSAQGGKEPQHF
TRBD1	once	TRBV6-1	TRBJ1-2	TGTGCCAGCAGTGTTCTGGCAGGACAGGGGACCTATGGCTACACCTTC	CASSVLAGQGTYGYTF
TRBD1	.	TRBV6-1	TRBJ1-2	TGTGCCAGCAGTGAAGGACAGGGACTTAACTATGGCTACACCTTC	CASSEGQGLNYGYTF
.	.	TRBV7-2	TRBJ1-1	TGTGCCAGCAGCTCCCGGACGGAGGAGGATGCTTTCTTT	CASSSRTEEDAFF
TRBD2	.	TRBV5-4	TRBJ2-2	TGTGCCAGCAGCCCTGGGACTAGCGGGACCGGGGAGCTGTTTTTT	CASSPGTSGTGELFF
.	.	TRBV27	TRBJ2-7	TGTGCCAGCAGTTCGCCCCCAGGGGTTTCCTACGAGCAGTACTTC	CASSSPPGVSYEQYF
.	.	TRBV15	TRBJ2-1	TGTGCCACCAGCGACAGCCCTAGCGATGAGCAGTTCTTC	CATSDSPSDEQFF
TRBD2	.	TRBV15	TRBJ2-7	TGTGCCACCAGCAGGGGGGGACTAGCGGGAGTAGACGAGCAGTACTTC	CATSRGGLAGVDEQYF
TRBD2	.	TRBV7-6	TRBJ2-7	TGTGCCAGCAGCTTAGGAACGGGACTAGAGACGTACGAGCAGTACTTC	CASSLGTGLETYEQYF
.	.	TRBV4-3	TRBJ1-2	TGCGCCAGCAGCCAAGAGACAGTTTCTAACTATGGCTACACCTTC	CASSQETVSNYGYTF
.	.	TRBV12-1	TRBJ2-3	TGTGCCAGCAGCTTTGTGGACTTTCGGTCAGATACGCAGTATTTT	CASSFVDFRSDTQYF
.	.	TRBV10-1	TRBJ2-1	TGCGCCAGCAGTGAGTCGGCTACTAGTTTGGGGGCATACAATGAGCAGTTCTTC	CASSESATSLGAYNEQFF
TRBD2	.	TRBV5-6	TRBJ2-1	TGTGCCACCCACACAGTTAAACGCGGGAGGCATAGTGAGCAGTTCTTC	CATHTVKRGRHSEQFF
TRBD2	.	TRBV25-1	TRBJ2-5	TGTGCCAGCAGTGAATCCCGGACTAGCGGCGAGACCCAGTACTTC	CASSESRTSGETQYF
TRBD1	.	TRBV5-1	TRBJ1-1	TGCGCCAGCAGCCTAGGGACAGCGAACACTGAAGCTTTCTTT	CASSLGTANTEAFF
TRBD1	.	TRBV11-2	TRBJ2-7	TGTGCCAGCAGTCTGACAGGGGGCGCATCTTACGAGCAGTACTTC	CASSLTGGASYEQYF
TRBD2	few	TRBV7-2	TRBJ2-5	TGTGCCAGCAGCCGCAGCGGGAGGGCCCTTGAGACCCAGTACTTC	CASSRSGRALETQYF
.	once	TRBV21-1	TRBJ1-1	TGTGCCAGCAGCAAATCGGGCAGGGGGAACACTGAAGCTTTCTTT	CASSKSGRGNTEAFF
.	.	TRBV5-1	TRBJ2-3	TGCGCCAGCAGCACGGGACTGGCCGGCACAGATACGCAGTATTTT	CASSTGLAGTDTQYF
.	.	TRBV6-4	TRBJ2-1	TGTGCCAGCAACGAGGACGGAGGTCCCTACAATGAGCAGTTCTTC	CASNEDGGPYNEQFF
TRBD2	once	TRBV6-5	TRBJ2-5	TGTGCCAGCAGCCCCTCACGGACTAGGGAGACCCAGTACTTC	CASSPSRTRETQYF
.	once	TRBV11-3	TRBJ2-6	TGTGCCAGCAGCTTAGGAGGCTCTGGGGCCAACGTCCTGACTTTC	CASSLGGSGANVLTF
TRBD1	.	TRBV28	TRBJ1-5	TGTGCCAGCAGTCTCCAGGGACAGCCTCATCAGCCCCAGCATTTT	CASSLQGQPHQPQHF
TRBD2	.	TRBV19	TRBJ2-3	TGTGCCAGTAGTATCGAACTAGCGGGAGGATTAGATACGCAGTATTTT	CASSIELAGGLDTQYF
TRBD1	.	TRBV12-5	TRBJ2-5	TGTGCTAGTGGTTTCGGGACAGCACCTGAAGAGACCCAGTACTTC	CASGFGTAPEETQYF
.	.	TRBV18	TRBJ2-3	TGTGCCAGCTCACCACTCCCAGGGGCGCAAGATACGCAGTATTTT	CASSPLPGAQDTQYF
.	.	TRBV28	TRBJ1-5	TGTGCCAGCAGCTCCTCAGGGGTGGACAATCAGCCCCAGCATTTT	CASSSSGVDNQPQHF
TRBD1	.	TRBV7-6	TRBJ1-1	TGTGCCAGCAGCCCTCAGGGGGCCAGGGACACTGAAGCTTTCTTT	CASSPQGARDTEAFF
.	once	TRBV21-1	TRBJ1-2	TGTGCCAGCAGGACAACCGGACGGAAGGGGGCGGGTAACTATGGCTACACCTTC	CASRTTGRKGAGNYGYTF
.	.	TRBV11-3	TRBJ2-7	TGTGCCAGCAGCGCGCTGGCAGGGGTGGAGCAGTACTTC	CASSALAGVEQYF
.	.	TRBV30	TRBJ2-3	TGTGCCTGGAACCCAGGGGTGGGTCCAGATACGCAGTATTTT	CAWNPGVGPDTQYF
.	.	TRBV5-1	TRBJ2-5	TGCGCCAGCAGCTCAAACCAAGAGACCCAGTACTTC	CASSSNQETQYF
.	.	TRBV12-5	TRBJ2-1	TGTGCTAGTGGTGTGGACTGGTACAATGAGCAGTTCTTC	CASGVDWYNEQFF
.	once	TRBV10-3	TRBJ1-2	TGTGCCATCAGTGATGAGACAGGTTTACCCCTCTATGGCTACACCTTC	CAISDETGLPLYGYTF
TRBD2	.	TRBV10-1	TRBJ2-5	TGCGCCAGCAGTGTAGAGACAGTATCCCGCGTCGAGTCGGGGGGGAAAGAGACCCAGTACTTC	CASSVETVSRVESGGKETQYF
TRBD1	.	TRBV4-2	TRBJ1-2	TGTGCCAGCAGCCAAGAGACAGGGCAGGGCTACACCTTC	CASSQETGQGYTF
.	.	TRBV6-1	TRBJ2-3	TGTGCCGCTTCTCCTGCGGTGCCAGATACGCAGTATTTT	CAASPAVPDTQYF
TRBD2	.	TRBV6-5	TRBJ2-7	TGTGCCAGCCAGACTAGCGGAACCTACGAGCAGTACTTC	CASQTSGTYEQYF
.	.	TRBV6-1	TRBJ1-5	TGTGCCAGCAGTGAAGCAGCGGGGGCTATTGGGCCCCAGCATTTT	CASSEAAGAIGPQHF
TRBD2	.	TRBV9	TRBJ2-5	TGTGCCAGCAGCGTAGGGGCGGGAGCGGAGACCCAGTACTTC	CASSVGAGAETQYF
.	.	TRBV18	TRBJ1-2	TGTGCCAGCTCACCACCGGCCAGACAAGACTATGGCTACACCTTC	CASSPPARQDYGYTF
.	.	TRBV21-1	TRBJ1-4	TGTGCCAGCGAACAGGGTAAGGGTGAAAAACTGTTTTTT	CASEQGKGEKLFF